This T cell receptor (beta chain) was sequenced during a study of CD4 T cell repertoires in COVID-19. Study conclusions and caveats: SARS-CoV and/or HKU1 spike cultures shared between roughly 7 and 28% of SARS-CoV-2 clonotypes.

With regard to this clone: What it binds is not known.

The CDR3 extends over 13 amino acids. V lost 7 bases, J lost 8 bases, and 17 bases lay in between. Germline CDR1 MNHEY, CDR2 SVGAGI. Sequencing was performed with immunoSEQ multiplex PCR; in TCRdb, only in-frame clones are kept and a portion is missing. The sample lists tens of thousands of clones, roughly 87% occurring once. No culture step preceded sequencing of the ex vivo isolated memory T cells. The clonotype was recovered from a human donor who had COVID-19. The chain couples TRBV6-5 to TRBJ1-1; D call uncertain. Specimen: central memory CD4+ T cells from blood, collected before the COVID-19 pandemic. The CDR3: CASISAGSPEAFF. CDR3 bases: TGTGCCAGCATAAGCGCCGGGTCGCCCGAAGCTTTCTTT.